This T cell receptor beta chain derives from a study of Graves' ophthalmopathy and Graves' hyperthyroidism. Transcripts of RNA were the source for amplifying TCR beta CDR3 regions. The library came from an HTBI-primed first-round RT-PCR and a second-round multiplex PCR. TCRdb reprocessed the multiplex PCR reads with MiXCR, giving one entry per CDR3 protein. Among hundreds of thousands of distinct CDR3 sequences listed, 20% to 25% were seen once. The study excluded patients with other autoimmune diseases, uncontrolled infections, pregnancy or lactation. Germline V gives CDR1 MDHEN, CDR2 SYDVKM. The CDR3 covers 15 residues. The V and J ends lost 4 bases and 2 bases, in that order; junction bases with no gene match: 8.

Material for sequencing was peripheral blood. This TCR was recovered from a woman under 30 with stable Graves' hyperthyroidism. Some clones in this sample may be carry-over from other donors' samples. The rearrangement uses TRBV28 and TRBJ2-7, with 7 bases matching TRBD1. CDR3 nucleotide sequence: TGTGCCAGCAGTTCCACGGGGACAGCCGCCTACGAGCAGTACTTC. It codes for CASSSTGTAAYEQYF. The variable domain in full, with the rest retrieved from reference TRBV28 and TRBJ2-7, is DVKVTQSSRYLVKRTGEKVFLECVQDMDHENMFWYRQDPGLGLRLIYFSYDVKMKEKGDIPEGYSVSREKKERFSLILESASTNQTSMYLCASSSTGTAAYEQYFGPGTRLTVT.